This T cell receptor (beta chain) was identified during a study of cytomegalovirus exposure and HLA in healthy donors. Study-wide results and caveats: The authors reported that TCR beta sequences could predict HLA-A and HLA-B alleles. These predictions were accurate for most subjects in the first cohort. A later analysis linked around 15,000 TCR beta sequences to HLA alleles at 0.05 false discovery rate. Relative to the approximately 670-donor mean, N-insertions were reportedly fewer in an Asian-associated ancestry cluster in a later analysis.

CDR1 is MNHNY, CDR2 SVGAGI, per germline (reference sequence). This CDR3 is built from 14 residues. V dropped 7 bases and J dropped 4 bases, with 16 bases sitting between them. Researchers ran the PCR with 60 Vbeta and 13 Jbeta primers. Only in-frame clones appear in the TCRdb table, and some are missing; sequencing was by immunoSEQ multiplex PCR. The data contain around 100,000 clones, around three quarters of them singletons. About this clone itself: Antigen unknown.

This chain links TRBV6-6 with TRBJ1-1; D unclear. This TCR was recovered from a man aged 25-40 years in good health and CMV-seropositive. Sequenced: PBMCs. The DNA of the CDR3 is TGTGCCAGCATCCAGCCGGGGTTGACCACTGAAGCTTTCTTT. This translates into CASIQPGLTTEAFF.